This T cell receptor beta chain was captured in a study of blood T cell repertoires in COVID-19. Study-wide context: Specimens from acute and convalescent COVID-19 originated in the United States, Italy and Spain. PBMCs, B-cell-depleted T cells, or T cells provided the cDNA or gDNA that made up the material.

Under the authors' procedure: It was from reference gene primer amplification that nucleated cell counts were estimated. Generated by immunoSEQ multiplex PCR, the TCRdb table keeps only in-frame clones and is missing some. V and J calls and clone size follow that table, whereas D and trimming were derived from the DNA. Here the sample spans approximately 110,000 clones, about 80% being singletons. This CDR3 has 14 residues. Trimming pared 6 bases from V and 5 bases from J, leaving 16 bases between. Germline lookup yields CDR1 LNHDA and CDR2 SQIVND (reference sequence). V and J are TRBV19 and TRBJ1-1; D might be TRBD1 (5 bases). The specimen sequenced was peripheral blood. This receptor was taken from a woman in her thirties or forties with acute or convalescent COVID-19. The CDR3 reads CASRAMGRGTEAFF. DNA of the CDR3: TGTGCCAGTAGAGCCATGGGGCGTGGGACTGAAGCTTTCTTT.